This TCR beta chain was sequenced in a study of T cells in tuberculosis. Here immunoSEQ multiplex PCR was the method, and the copy in TCRdb shows in-frame clones only, minus some. The data contain tens of thousands of clones, approximately 90% of them singletons. Time point specified: new active TB diagnosis, blood taken before or within 7 days of starting treatment. Active tuberculosis patients were new diagnoses, HIV-seronegative, South African, and aged 18 years or older. The sequence derives from an adult with tuberculosis. The sequencing here drew on PBMCs, taken at tuberculosis diagnosis.

The CDR3 nucleotides read TGTGCCAGCAGTGAAGGGGGCGGGGGGGCAGAAGAGCAGTACGTC. This gives the protein CASSEGGGGAEEQYV. The chain has TRBV6-1 and TRBJ2-7; TRBD2 aligns across 9 bases. The germline V gene has CDR1 MNHNS and CDR2 SASEGT. V was pared by 1 base and J by 7 bases, with 8 bases of the junction left unmatched. The CDR3 loop spans 15 amino acids.